The 28 T cell receptor beta chains below come from one sample, sequenced in a study of T cell repertoires in cytomegalovirus infection. TCRdb fed the reads into MiXCR, producing one record per CDR3 protein. Of about 570,000 distinct CDR3 sequences listed, around 40% were seen once; the top ten hold about half. These receptors' antigens are unknown. The specimen was cultured PBMCs, collected from culture after CMV antigen stimulation. Every receptor here comes from a human donor in good health (CMV status not recorded). Some clones in this sample may be carry-over from other donors' samples.

This clonotype has more than one count but fewer than ten. This chain connects TRBV7-4 to TRBJ1-1; D gene uncertain. CDR1 is SGHVT and CDR2 is SQSDAQ in the germline V gene. The V and J ends lost 5 bases and 8 bases respectively, with 15 bases between them. The CDR3 extends over 13 amino acids. Here the CDR3 reads CASSPYAGREAFF. The CDR3 region has the DNA TGTGCCAGCAGCCCCTATGCCGGGAGGGAAGCTTTCTTT. The full variable domain, in which reference TRBV7-4 and TRBJ1-1 provide the parts outside the CDR3, is GAGVSQSPRYKVAKRGRDVALRCDSISGHVTLYWYRQTLGQGSEVLTYSQSDAQRDKSGRPSGRFSAERPERSVSTLKIQRTEQGDSAVYLCASSPYAGREAFFGQGTRLTVV.

The chain joins TRBV29-1 to TRBJ1-1; D call uncertain. This CDR3 is 14 amino acids long. Germline V lookup: CDR1 SQVTM, CDR2 ANQGSEA. V was trimmed by 8 bases and J by 2 bases, leaving 18 bases between them. The CDR3 bases are TGCAGCTACATCAGCGTGGAGGGAAACACTGAAGCTTTCTTT. Translated: CSYISVEGNTEAFF.

This clonotype occurred a few times. V and J are TRBV7-2 and TRBJ1-6; weak D call: TRBD1 (6 bases). This CDR3 region has 12 residues. V lost 5 bases to trimming and J lost 9 bases, with 8 bases between them. Germline values: CDR1 SGHTA, CDR2 FQGNSA. The CDR3 sequence is CASSGGLSPLHF. CDR3 nucleotide sequence: TGTGCCAGCAGCGGGGGGCTTTCACCCCTCCACTTT. The full variable domain, with the rest looked up from reference TRBV7-2 and TRBJ1-6, is GAGVSQSPSNKVTEKGKDVELRCDPISGHTALYWYRQSLGQGLEFLIYFQGNSAPDKSGLPSDRFSAERTGGSVSTLTIQRTQQEDSAVYLCASSGGLSPLHFGNGTRLTVT.

This clonotype was counted at least ten times. The chain has TRBV7-2 and TRBJ1-2; no definite D call. This CDR3 is 15 amino acids long. The germline V gene has CDR1 SGHTA and CDR2 FQGNSA. V was clipped by 2 bases and J by 0 bases, with 10 bases between them. The CDR3 coding sequence is TGTGCCAGCAGCTTATCAACGCCAGCTAACTATGGCTACACCTTC. Protein product: CASSLSTPANYGYTF.

J is TRBJ2-1 and V is TRBV6-1; either TRBD1 or TRBD2 may supply D (5 bases each). V was pared by 6 bases and J by 4 bases, with 19 bases between. Germline assignment: CDR1 MNHNS and CDR2 SASEGT. CDR3 size: 16 residues. This CDR3 is CASRRAGTADYNEQFF. CDR3 bases: TGTGCCAGCAGACGGGCCGGGACGGCAGATTACAATGAGCAGTTCTTC.

This chain connects TRBV7-2 to TRBJ2-7, with 12 bases fitting TRBD2. J lost 3 bases, V lost 4 bases, and 4 bases had no gene match. The length of the CDR3 is 15 residues. Germline assignment: CDR1 SGHTA and CDR2 FQGNSA. This CDR3 reads CASSWTSGNHYEQYF. The CDR3 coding sequence is TGTGCCAGCAGCTGGACTAGCGGGAACCACTACGAGCAGTACTTC. The full variable domain, rest sourced from reference TRBV7-2 and TRBJ2-7, is GAGVSQSPSNKVTEKGKDVELRCDPISGHTALYWYRQSLGQGLEFLIYFQGNSAPDKSGLPSDRFSAERTGGSVSTLTIQRTQQEDSAVYLCASSWTSGNHYEQYFGPGTRLTVT.

This clonotype was counted at least ten times. The chain uses TRBV7-2 and TRBJ2-7, with 11 bases that match TRBD2. CDR3 length: 16 residues. Trimming took 0 bases from V and 4 from J; bases not matched to a gene: 5. Looked up from germline, CDR1 is SGHTA and CDR2 is FQGNSA. CDR3 protein: CASSLAAGLAAYEQYF. The CDR3 DNA reads as TGTGCCAGCAGCTTAGCCGCGGGACTAGCGGCTTACGAGCAGTACTTC.

This clonotype was counted a few times. The rearrangement links TRBV7-8 to TRBJ2-3; 7 bases match TRBD1. The CDR3 has 15 residues. Germline-derived CDR1 and CDR2 are SGHVS and FQNEAQ. After removal of 10 bases from V and 0 bases from J, the junction contained 10 bases not matched to a gene. The CDR3 spells CATHHRDSSTDTQYF. CDR3 bases: TGTGCCACCCACCACCGGGACAGCAGCACAGATACGCAGTATTTT.

The chain combines TRBV4-1 with TRBJ2-7; 7 nucleotides agree with TRBD1. Unmatched junction bases numbered 13, after V lost 1 base and J lost 7 bases. Germline V lookup: CDR1 MGHRA, CDR2 YSYEKL. This CDR3 is built from 16 residues. The CDR3 sequence is CASSQVPGQPKLEQYF. CDR3 bases: TGCGCCAGCAGCCAAGTCCCGGGACAGCCTAAATTGGAGCAGTACTTC.

This clonotype has a handful of counts. The CDR3 loop reads CASSPKVPWNTEAFF. The CDR3 coding sequence is TGTGCCAGCAGCCCTAAGGTTCCTTGGAACACTGAAGCTTTCTTT. This chain joins TRBV7-9 and TRBJ1-1; D uncertain. The CDR3 totals 15 residues. The V and J ends lost 5 bases and 1 base respectively, with 14 bases between them. Germline lookup yields CDR1 SEHNR and CDR2 FQNEAQ (reference sequence). Full variable domain (missing parts from reference TRBV7-9 and TRBJ1-1): DTGVSQNPRHKITKRGQNVTFRCDPISEHNRLYWYRQTLGQGPEFLTYFQNEAQLEKSRLLSDRFSAERPKGSFSTLEIQRTEQGDSAMYLCASSPKVPWNTEAFFGQGTRLTVV.

This clonotype was detected ten times or more. This chain links TRBV7-2 with TRBJ2-3, with 7 bases lining up with TRBD2. CDR3 length: 16 residues. Germline lookup yields CDR1 SGHTA and CDR2 FQGNSA. V was pared by 1 base and J by 0 bases, with 4 bases of the junction left unmatched. DNA of the CDR3: TGTGCCAGCAGCTTAGAACTAGCGCTAAGCACAGATACGCAGTATTTT. Encoded protein: CASSLELALSTDTQYF. The full variable domain, in which reference TRBV7-2 and TRBJ2-3 provide the parts outside the CDR3, is GAGVSQSPSNKVTEKGKDVELRCDPISGHTALYWYRQSLGQGLEFLIYFQGNSAPDKSGLPSDRFSAERTGGSVSTLTIQRTQQEDSAVYLCASSLELALSTDTQYFGPGTRLTVL.

In its sample, this clonotype was seen once. This chain joins TRBV4-3 and TRBJ1-1, with D unresolved. The V gene's germline CDR1 is LGHNA and CDR2 YSLEER. V was shortened by 2 bases and J by 10 bases, with 11 bases between the two germline ends. The CDR3 is 12 residues long. The CDR3 DNA follows: TGCGCCAGCAGCCAACGGACGGGCCCAGCTTTCTTT. It codes for CASSQRTGPAFF.

The chain joins TRBV14 to TRBJ2-5; 9 bases fit TRBD1. V lost 8 bases to trimming and J lost 7 bases; unmatched junction nucleotides: 11. The germline CDR1 and CDR2 sequences are SGHDN and FVKESK. There are 14 residues in the CDR3. The CDR3 nucleotides are TGTGCCAGCTCACAGGGGGCCTTTCGATGGACCCAGTACTTC. This encodes CASSQGAFRWTQYF. Full variable domain (missing parts from reference TRBV14 and TRBJ2-5): EAGVTQFPSHSVIEKGQTVTLRCDPISGHDNLYWYRRVMGKEIKFLLHFVKESKQDESGMPNNRFLAERTGGTYSTLKVQPAELEDSGVYFCASSQGAFRWTQYFGPGTRLLVL.

As DNA, the CDR3 is TGTGCCAGCAGCATAGTAGGAGGGGGCTATGGCTACACCTTC. Protein: CASSIVGGGYGYTF. The V call is TRBV6-1, the J call TRBJ1-2, with D perhaps TRBD1 (6 bases). This CDR3 is 14 amino acids long. The V gene's germline CDR1 is MNHNS and CDR2 SASEGT. Trimming removed 6 bases at V and 4 bases at J, with 15 bases between.

This clonotype has a handful of counts. This chain connects TRBV7-2 to TRBJ2-1; 9 positions match TRBD2. This CDR3 spans 17 amino acids. J was trimmed by 12 bases and V by 1 base; bases with no gene match: 16. Germline values: CDR1 SGHTA, CDR2 FQGNSA. The CDR3 nucleotides are TGTGCCAGCAGCTTAGTGGGCGGACTAGCGACAATAGAGGGGCAGTTCTTC. This encodes CASSLVGGLATIEGQFF.

This clonotype was counted once. The chain combines TRBV9 with TRBJ1-6; D not resolved. The V end was cut by 3 bases, the J end by 10 bases, with 8 bases between. The CDR3 runs 12 residues. The germline gives CDR1 SGDLS, CDR2 YYNGEE. The CDR3 sequence: CASSEEGSPLHF. CDR3 nucleotides: TGTGCCAGCAGCGAGGAGGGATCACCCCTCCACTTT.

For the CDR3, the DNA is TGTGCCAGCAGTGAGGTTACGGCTCAAGAGACCCAGTACTTC. As protein: CASSEVTAQETQYF. V usage is TRBV2 and J usage is TRBJ2-5; D remains unclear. In germline, CDR1 is SNHLY, CDR2 FYNNEI. V lost 3 bases and J lost 2, with 10 bases in between. This CDR3 contains 14 residues.

This clonotype was picked up a small number of times. This chain connects TRBV7-6 to TRBJ2-7, with 7 bases lining up with TRBD2. Germline V gives CDR1 SGHVS, CDR2 FNYEAQ. The CDR3 length is 15 residues. The junction had 10 bases not matched to a gene; V was cut back by 4 bases and J by 4 bases. CDR3 nucleotides: TGTGCCAGCAGCTCTACCGGGGGGTTTCGGTACGAGCAGTACTTC. Translating gives CASSSTGGFRYEQYF.

This clonotype was counted a single time. This rearrangement joins TRBV6-1 to TRBJ2-1; TRBD2 matches 11 bases. With V trimmed by 11 bases and J by 7 bases, 7 bases remained unmatched. The V gene's germline CDR1 is MNHNS and CDR2 SASEGT. This CDR3 is 13 amino acids long. The CDR3 DNA sequence: TGTGCCGTCATAGCGGGGGGGCGGAATGAGCAGTTCTTC. Its translation: CAVIAGGRNEQFF.

This clonotype was picked up one time. The chain has TRBV9 and TRBJ2-7; 7 bases fit TRBD2. V was clipped by 4 bases and J by 5 bases; unmatched bases: 15. Germline lookup yields CDR1 SGDLS and CDR2 YYNGEE. The CDR3 consists of 16 residues. The CDR3, as DNA: TGTGCCAGCAGCCCCCCATCGTTCGCGGGAGTGGACGAGCAGTACTTC. It specifies CASSPPSFAGVDEQYF.

The chain uses TRBV20-1 and TRBJ2-7; D is undetermined. The germline V gene has CDR1 DFQATT and CDR2 SNEGSKA (reference sequence). V shed 4 bases and J shed 2 bases, with 12 bases lying between them. The CDR3 has 13 residues. CDR3 sequence: CSAILDGPYEQYF. CDR3 DNA: TGCAGTGCTATCCTGGACGGCCCCTACGAGCAGTACTTC.

This clonotype has only a few counts. A much larger clone differs from this one at a single base, so this may be a read error. This chain uses TRBV7-9 with TRBJ2-7; D perhaps matches TRBD2 (6 bases). The CDR3 covers 13 residues. V dropped 3 bases and J dropped 5 bases, with 11 bases sitting between them. Germline V gene data show CDR1 as SEHNR and CDR2 as FQNEAQ (reference sequence). CDR3 DNA sequence: TGTGCCAGCAGCTTTGGGGGGTCCCACGAGCAGTACTTC. It is translated as CASSFGGSHEQYF.

This clonotype was seen repeatedly, ten times or more. The J gene is TRBJ1-1, the V gene TRBV12-3 or TRBV12-4; D is unclear. The germline V and J ends were trimmed by 6 bases and 6 bases, with 14 bases remaining between them. The CDR3 runs 13 residues. CDR3 residues: CASSRRNSPEAFF. DNA of the CDR3: TGTGCCAGCAGCCGACGGAACTCTCCTGAAGCTTTCTTT.

The chain combines TRBV7-9 with TRBJ2-1, with 9 nucleotides matching TRBD2. V lost 6 bases and J lost 9; bases outside the gene matches: 15. Looked up from germline, CDR1 is SEHNR and CDR2 is FQNEAQ (reference sequence). The CDR3 covers 16 residues. The CDR3 sequence is CASRRRGTSPMPEQFF. DNA for the CDR3: TGTGCCAGCAGAAGAAGGGGGACTAGCCCGATGCCTGAGCAGTTCTTC.

A few counts support this clonotype. The chain uses TRBV28 and TRBJ2-7; D is ambiguous. CDR1 is MDHEN and CDR2 is SYDVKM in the germline V gene. This CDR3 contains 13 residues. V shed 7 bases and J shed 0 bases, with 10 bases lying between them. The CDR3 loop is CASIIVCSYEQYF. The CDR3 coding sequence is TGTGCCAGCATTATTGTATGCTCCTACGAGCAGTACTTC.

This clonotype was recorded a few times. The gene calls are TRBV6-1 and TRBJ2-7; 8 bases are a match to TRBD1. Losses at the gene ends were 3 bases for V and 2 bases for J; bases not matched to a gene: 6. The CDR3 covers 15 residues. The germline V gene has CDR1 MNHNS and CDR2 SASEGT. Here the CDR3 DNA reads TGTGCCAGCAGTGACGGCCGGACAGGGACCTACGAGCAGTACTTC. The encoded protein is CASSDGRTGTYEQYF.

This chain uses TRBV7-2 with TRBJ1-2, with D uncertain. The V and J ends lost 5 bases and 0 bases respectively, with 10 bases between them. Germline V gives CDR1 SGHTA, CDR2 FQGNSA. The CDR3 has 14 amino acids. CDR3 amino acids: CASSPVAANYGYTF. For the CDR3, the DNA is TGTGCCAGCAGCCCGGTGGCAGCTAACTATGGCTACACCTTC.

The gene calls are TRBV29-1 and TRBJ2-7; D is tentatively TRBD1 or TRBD2 (5 bases each). The germline CDR1 and CDR2 sequences are SQVTM and ANQGSEA. The V end lost 7 bases, the J end lost 0 bases, and 19 bases lay between the germline ends. The CDR3 length is 15 residues. The CDR3 protein is CSAATGTSSSYEQYF. For the CDR3, the DNA is TGCAGCGCTGCGACCGGGACCTCAAGCTCCTACGAGCAGTACTTC.